One sample yielded the 12 T cell receptor beta chains listed below, sequenced in a study of OX40 agonist ivuxolimab in advanced cancers. The assay was immunoSEQ multiplex PCR, and TCRdb's table has in-frame clones only and misses some. Of 77,000 or so clones in the sample, 80% to 95% were seen once. Specimen: CD4+ or CD8+ T cells sorted from blood, collected in a trial of the OX40 agonist ivuxolimab. The receptor source for this set is an adult with an advanced solid tumor such as melanoma, head and neck, liver or kidney cancer.

The rearrangement joins TRBV9 to TRBJ1-2; D is uncertain. The CDR3 has 16 residues. Looked up from germline, CDR1 is SGDLS and CDR2 is YYNGEE. Trimming took off 0 bases at V and 2 bases at J, with 14 bases between the two ends. Written as DNA, the CDR3 is TGTGCCAGCAGCGTAGCCCCATTCACAGACAACTATGGCTACACCTTC. Its translation: CASSVAPFTDNYGYTF.

The chain joins TRBV6-1 to TRBJ1-5; tentatively, D is TRBD1 (5 bases). Per germline, CDR1 MNHNS and CDR2 SASEGT. This CDR3 spans 14 amino acids. V lost 7 bases to trimming and J lost 2 bases, with 12 bases between them. CDR3 sequence reads: CASTPLGGNQPQHF. The CDR3 DNA sequence: TGTGCCAGCACTCCATTAGGGGGCAATCAGCCCCAGCATTTT.

The chain is built from TRBV9 and TRBJ2-7; D is uncertain. From germline, CDR1 is SGDLS and CDR2 YYNGEE. V gave up 4 bases and J gave up 1 base, with 9 bases separating them. The CDR3 sequence is 13 residues long. CDR3 nucleotides: TGTGCCAGCAGCCCCCGGGCTTCCTACGAGCAGTACTTC. The encoded protein is CASSPRASYEQYF.

This clone occurred once. The CDR3 reads CASSQRQGQNTGELFF. As DNA, the CDR3 is TGTGCCAGCAGCCAGCGACAGGGGCAGAACACCGGGGAGCTGTTTTTT. The rearrangement links TRBV5-4 to TRBJ2-2; 8 bases line up with TRBD1. CDR1 and CDR2 from the germline V gene are SGHNT and YYREEE (reference sequence). Germline trimming cut 4 bases from V and 1 base from J; bases unmatched to any gene: 6. CDR3 size: 16 residues. The variable domain in full, with the rest retrieved from reference TRBV5-4 and TRBJ2-2, is ETGVTQSPTHLIKTRGQQVTLRCSSQSGHNTVSWYQQALGQGPQFIFQYYREEENGRGNFPPRFSGLQFPNYSSELNVNALELDDSALYLCASSQRQGQNTGELFFGEGSRLTVL.

The V call is TRBV5-3, the J call TRBJ1-1, with 7 nucleotides matching TRBD1. TRBV5-3 is filed as an ORF, its function uncertain. This CDR3 comprises 13 residues. V dropped 7 bases and J dropped 4; count of bases not matched to a gene: 7. CDR3 loop: CARELDRVTEAFF. The CDR3 nucleotides are TGTGCCAGAGAGCTTGACAGGGTCACTGAAGCTTTCTTT.

The chain couples TRBV11-3 to TRBJ2-1, with 7 nucleotides matching TRBD1. The germline gives CDR1 SGHNT, CDR2 YENEEA. Unmatched junction bases numbered 14, after V lost 8 bases and J lost 4 bases. There are 16 residues in the CDR3. The CDR3 coding sequence is TGTGCCAGCTCCCTTGGGGGACAGCTGAGATACAATGAGCAGTTCTTC. As protein: CASSLGGQLRYNEQFF.

The chain joins TRBV19 to TRBJ2-1; 7 nucleotides agree with TRBD2. This CDR3 has 19 amino acids. Germline V gives CDR1 LNHDA, CDR2 SQIVND (reference sequence). After removal of 1 base from V and 5 bases from J, the junction contained 17 bases not matched to a gene. The CDR3 DNA reads as TGTGCCAGTAGTATAGCTGGTGGGGCAGGCGGGAGTGGTAACAATGAGCAGTTCTTC. It codes for CASSIAGGAGGSGNNEQFF.

The V and J genes are TRBV27 and TRBJ2-3; 12 bases align to TRBD1. This CDR3 contains 16 residues. With 8 bases clipped from V and 3 bases from J, the junction kept 9 bases outside the gene matches. Germline assignment: CDR1 MNHEY and CDR2 SMNVEV (reference sequence). CDR3 sequence reads: CASSGTGGFGTDTQYF. The CDR3 nucleotides read TGTGCCAGCTCCGGGACAGGGGGCTTTGGTACAGATACGCAGTATTTT.

The chain uses TRBV6-5 and TRBJ1-1, with a possible D match to TRBD1 (6 bases). The CDR3 runs 16 residues. Germline CDR1 reads MNHEY; CDR2 reads SVGAGI. Trimming cost V 2 bases and J 2 bases, with 15 bases left between them. The CDR3 is CASSYGRRTVNTEAFF. CDR3 coding DNA: TGTGCCAGCAGTTACGGGCGGAGGACAGTTAACACTGAAGCTTTCTTT.

The chain has TRBV2 and TRBJ2-2, with D hard to call. Trimming removed 2 bases at V and 6 bases at J, with 10 bases between. This CDR3 comprises 14 residues. The germline CDR1 and CDR2 sequences are SNHLY and FYNNEI. The CDR3: CASSEIRLAGELFF. The CDR3 coding sequence is TGTGCCAGCAGTGAAATAAGGCTGGCCGGGGAGCTGTTTTTT.

J is TRBJ2-7 and V is TRBV11-2; D is unresolved. CDR1 and CDR2 (germline): SGHAT, FQNNGV. This CDR3 has 13 residues. Trimming shortened V by 2 bases and J by 1 base, and 6 bases separated the two germline ends. In nucleotides, the CDR3 is TGTGCCAGCAGCTTAATAAAGTCCTACGAGCAGTACTTC. It yields the protein CASSLIKSYEQYF. Combining the CDR3 with reference TRBV11-2 and TRBJ2-7 gives the whole variable domain EAGVAQSPRYKIIEKRQSVAFWCNPISGHATLYWYQQILGQGPKLLIQFQNNGVVDDSQLPKDRFSAERLKGVDSTLKIQPAKLEDSAVYLCASSLIKSYEQYFGPGTRLTVT.

The V gene is TRBV18, the J gene TRBJ2-2; 11 bases line up with TRBD2. Germline-derived CDR1 and CDR2 are KGHSH and LQKENI. The CDR3 has 16 residues. V lost 2 bases, J lost 7 bases, and 6 bases stayed unmatched. The CDR3 region is CASSPSPSGRNGELFF. The CDR3 DNA follows: TGTGCCAGCTCACCAAGCCCTAGCGGGAGGAACGGGGAGCTGTTTTTT.